These 7 T cell receptor beta chains were sequenced from one sample in a study of blood T cell repertoires in COVID-19. Generated by immunoSEQ multiplex PCR, the TCRdb table keeps only in-frame clones and is missing some. Among about 480,000 clones listed, approximately 92% were seen once. The source material was peripheral blood. All receptors come from a man younger than 35 with COVID-19, enrolled during active disease.

This clone has just a few counts. This rearrangement joins TRBV7-9 to TRBJ1-2; unclear D gene. V shed 3 bases and J shed 3 bases, with 5 bases lying between them. The CDR3 has 12 residues. Germline V gene sequence: CDR1 SEHNR, CDR2 FQNEAQ (reference sequence). CDR3 coding DNA: TGTGCCAGCAGCTTCTTTTACTATGGCTACACCTTC. This translates into CASSFFYYGYTF.

This clone was counted once. The V gene is TRBV12-3 or TRBV12-4, the J gene TRBJ1-5; D is unclear. The CDR3 runs to 12 residues. The V end was cut by 6 bases, the J end by 4 bases, with 7 bases between. The CDR3 coding sequence is TGTGCCAGCAGACTTAGTAATCAGCCCCAGCATTTT. Amino acid sequence: CASRLSNQPQHF.

The rearrangement uses TRBV15 and TRBJ2-5; D is perhaps TRBD2 (5 bases). Trimming removed 2 bases at V and 1 base at J, with 14 bases between. Germline loops: CDR1 LNHNV, CDR2 YYDKDF (reference sequence). The CDR3 runs to 16 residues. In DNA, the CDR3 is TGTGCCACCAGCAGATCCGGTGGAGGAACCCAAGAGACCCAGTACTTC. The encoded protein is CATSRSGGGTQETQYF.

The chain combines TRBV29-1 with TRBJ2-1, with 14 bases identical to TRBD2. There are 19 residues in the CDR3. The V and J ends lost 1 base and 0 bases, in that order; junction bases with no gene match: 8. Per germline, CDR1 SQVTM and CDR2 ANQGSEA. The CDR3, as DNA: TGCAGCGTTGAAGGGGGACTAGCGGGGGATTTCAGCTCCTACAATGAGCAGTTCTTC. Translated, it gives CSVEGGLAGDFSSYNEQFF.

This rearrangement joins TRBV7-8 to TRBJ2-3; D call uncertain. Trimming removed 2 bases from V and 0 bases from J, with 12 bases in between. Germline lookup yields CDR1 SGHVS and CDR2 FQNEAQ. The CDR3 is 16 amino acids. The CDR3 here is CASSLIGGSSTDTQYF. In DNA, the CDR3 is TGTGCCAGCAGCTTAATTGGCGGATCTAGCACAGATACGCAGTATTTT.

The chain links TRBV11-3 to TRBJ2-2; 8 nucleotides match TRBD1. Per germline, CDR1 SGHNT and CDR2 YENEEA. The CDR3 contains 15 residues. The V segment lost 2 bases and the J segment 7 bases; nucleotides outside the gene matches: 6. The CDR3 DNA reads as TGTGCCAGCAGCTTAAACTTCAGGGGGCGCGGGGAGCTGTTTTTT. Its protein product is CASSLNFRGRGELFF.

This clone was seen only once. Here the CDR3 DNA reads TGTGCCATCAGGAAAGGGGCGACCGGGACTAGCGGGAGTGATGGTTACGAGCAGTACTTC. It codes for CAIRKGATGTSGSDGYEQYF. The V and J genes are TRBV10-3 and TRBJ2-7; 14 bases are a match to TRBD2. The V segment lost 6 bases and the J segment 4 bases; nucleotides outside the gene matches: 20. The CDR3 loop spans 20 amino acids. Germline V gene data show CDR1 as ENHRY and CDR2 as SYGVKD.